This T cell receptor beta chain is drawn from a study of T-cell reconstitution after alpha-beta-depleted transplantation in children. General observations from the study: Several hundred expanded graft clones reportedly supplied alpha-beta T cells about two months after transplant. By one year post-transplant, T-cell counts and diversity largely arose from T cells that were newly produced.

The library targeted TCRbeta and was prepared with unique molecular identifiers. TCRdb itself ran the PCR reads through MiXCR, one entry per CDR3 protein. The top ten hold under 30% of the sample, which has roughly 420,000 distinct CDR3 sequences, about 16% seen once. V trimming: 4 bases; J trimming: 3 bases; junction bases outside the gene matches: 8. CDR1 is DFQATT and CDR2 is SNEGSKA in the germline V gene (reference sequence). The CDR3 loop spans 15 amino acids. With regard to this clonotype: What it binds is unknown.

This receptor was taken from a boy in the first two years of life who had a stem cell transplant for Wiskott-Aldrich syndrome, so the T cells may come from the graft donor. The sequences come from PBMCs, mostly from graft donor cells, collected 360 days after TCRalphabeta/CD19-depleted stem cell transplant. This chain joins TRBV20-1 and TRBJ2-7, with 11 nucleotides matching TRBD2. CDR3 DNA sequence: TGCAGTGCTACAATGCCGGGACTAGCGGTCTACGAGCAGTACTTC. As protein: CSATMPGLAVYEQYF.